The 6 T cell receptor beta chains in this list originate from one sample, sequenced in a study of graft-versus-host responses after intestinal transplantation. No antigen is known for these receptors. Clones were read by immunoSEQ multiplex PCR, and TCRdb kept only the in-frame ones, dropping some. This table has over 75,000 clones, roughly nine tenths appearing once. The starting material was unstimulated CD4+ T cells sorted from spleen or lymph node cells, obtained before intestinal transplant. These receptors came from a human donor who received an intestinal transplant.

The V and J genes are TRBV19 and TRBJ1-2, with D tentatively TRBD1 (6 bases). CDR3 length: 12 amino acids. Trimming took off 5 bases at V and 5 bases at J, with 9 bases between the two ends. The germline CDR1 and CDR2 sequences are LNHDA and SQIVND (reference sequence). Here the CDR3 DNA reads TGTGCCAGTAGTCCCGGGACATATGGCTACACCTTC. It codes for CASSPGTYGYTF.

V usage is TRBV10-1 and J usage is TRBJ2-7; D gene uncertain. The V gene lost 5 bases and the J gene lost 0 bases, with 5 bases spanning the gap. The CDR3 extends over 12 amino acids. Germline CDR1 reads WNHNN; CDR2 reads SYGVQD (reference sequence). The CDR3 region is CASSSVSYEQYF. The CDR3 nucleotides are TGCGCCAGCAGTTCGGTCTCCTACGAGCAGTACTTC.

The V call is TRBV25-1, the J call TRBJ1-5; TRBD1 matches 9 bases. V was pared by 5 bases and J by 0 bases, with 11 bases of the junction left unmatched. The CDR3 has 18 residues. Germline CDR1 and CDR2: MGHDK and SYGVNS. The CDR3 is CASSCYRGLWASNQPQHF. Written as DNA, the CDR3 is TGTGCCAGCAGTTGCTACAGGGGGCTATGGGCTAGCAATCAGCCCCAGCATTTT.

This clone was detected once. J is TRBJ2-7 and V is TRBV28; D might be TRBD1 (5 bases). CDR3 length: 16 residues. The V end lost 2 bases, the J end lost 0 bases, and 14 bases lay between the germline ends. Germline CDR1 MDHEN, CDR2 SYDVKM. In DNA form, the CDR3 reads TGTGCCAGCAGTTTAGTCCAGGGCACTATCTCCTACGAGCAGTACTTC. Protein sequence: CASSLVQGTISYEQYF.

By sample share, this clone is medium-sized. The chain joins TRBV6-1 to TRBJ1-2; 8 bases map to TRBD1. Germline CDR1 reads MNHNS; CDR2 reads SASEGT. J was trimmed by 8 bases and V by 2 bases; bases with no gene match: 4. This CDR3 spans 13 amino acids. For the CDR3, the DNA is TGTGCCAGCAGTGAACAGGGGGCGCGCGGCTACACCTTC. Encoded protein: CASSEQGARGYTF.

The chain is built from TRBV2 and TRBJ2-7; 9 bases line up with TRBD2. This CDR3 region has 15 residues. Losses at the gene ends were 4 bases for V and 0 bases for J; bases not matched to a gene: 4. Germline assignment: CDR1 SNHLY and CDR2 FYNNEI. The DNA of the CDR3 is TGTGCCAGCAGTGTTAGCGGGAGAGGCTCCTACGAGCAGTACTTC. It encodes CASSVSGRGSYEQYF.